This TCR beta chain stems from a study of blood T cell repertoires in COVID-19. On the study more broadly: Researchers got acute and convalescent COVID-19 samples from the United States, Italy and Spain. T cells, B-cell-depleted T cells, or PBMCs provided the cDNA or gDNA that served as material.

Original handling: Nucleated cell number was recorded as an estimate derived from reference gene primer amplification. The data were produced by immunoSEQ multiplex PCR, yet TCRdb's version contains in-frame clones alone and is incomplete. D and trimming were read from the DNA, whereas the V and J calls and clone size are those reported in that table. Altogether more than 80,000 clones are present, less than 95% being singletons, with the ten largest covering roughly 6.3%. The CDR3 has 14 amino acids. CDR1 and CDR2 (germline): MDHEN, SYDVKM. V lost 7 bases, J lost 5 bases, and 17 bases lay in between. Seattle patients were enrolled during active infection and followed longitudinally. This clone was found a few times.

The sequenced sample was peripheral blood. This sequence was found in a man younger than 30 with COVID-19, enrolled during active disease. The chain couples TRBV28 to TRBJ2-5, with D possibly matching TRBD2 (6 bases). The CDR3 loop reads CASKRDVRGETQYF. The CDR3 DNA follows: TGTGCCAGCAAAAGGGACGTACGGGGGGAGACCCAGTACTTC. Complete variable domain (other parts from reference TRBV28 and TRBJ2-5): DVKVTQSSRYLVKRTGEKVFLECVQDMDHENMFWYRQDPGLGLRLIYFSYDVKMKEKGDIPEGYSVSREKKERFSLILESASTNQTSMYLCASKRDVRGETQYFGPGTRLLVL.